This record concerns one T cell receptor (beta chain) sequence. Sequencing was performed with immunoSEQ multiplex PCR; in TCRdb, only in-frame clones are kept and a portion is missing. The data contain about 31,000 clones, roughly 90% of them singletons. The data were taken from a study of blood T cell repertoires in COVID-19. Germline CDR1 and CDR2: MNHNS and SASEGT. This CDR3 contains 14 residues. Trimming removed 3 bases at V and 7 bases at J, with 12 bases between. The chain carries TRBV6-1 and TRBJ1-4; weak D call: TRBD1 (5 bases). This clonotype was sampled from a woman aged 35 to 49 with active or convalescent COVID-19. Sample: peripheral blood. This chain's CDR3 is CASSDQGFAEKLFF. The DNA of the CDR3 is TGTGCCAGCAGTGATCAGGGCTTCGCTGAAAAACTGTTTTTT.